Reported below is one T cell receptor (beta chain). The CDR3 spans 19 residues. From germline, CDR1 is SGDLS and CDR2 YYNGEE. V shed 0 bases, J shed 4 bases, and the junction held 13 bases outside the gene matches. The entry originates in a study of cytomegalovirus exposure and HLA in healthy donors. TCRdb's copy holds only in-frame clones and misses some; the assay was immunoSEQ multiplex PCR. The sample has over 200,000 clones; 80% to 90% are singletons. This receptor was identified in a woman between 18 and 29 years old in good health and CMV-seronegative. The chain carries TRBV9 and TRBJ2-7; 13 bases align to TRBD2. Sequencing was performed on PBMCs. CDR3 bases: TGTGCCAGCAGCGTAGTATTCAGGTGTGGGACTAGCGGGACATACGAGCAGTACTTC. Translating gives CASSVVFRCGTSGTYEQYF.